The next 19 T cell receptor beta chains were all read from a single sample in a study of shared clonotypes between healthy human individuals. TCRdb keeps only in-frame clones here, not all; method: immunoSEQ multiplex PCR. The table includes around 500,000 clones, 70% to 80% detected once. Sequenced sample: PBMCs. These receptors came from a woman aged 40 to 50 in good health. Some clones in this sample may be carry-over from other donors' samples.

This clone was seen many times. The CDR3 loop reads CASSEPDREQYF. CDR3 in DNA: TGCGCCAGCAGTGAGCCGGACCGCGAGCAGTACTTC. The chain carries TRBV10-2 and TRBJ2-7, with D hard to call. V dropped 2 bases and J dropped 6 bases, with 8 bases sitting between them. Germline-derived CDR1 and CDR2 are WSHSY and SAAADI. CDR3 length equals 12 residues.

The gene calls are TRBV7-2 and TRBJ2-3, with 9 bases that match TRBD1. Germline V gene sequence: CDR1 SGHTA, CDR2 FQGNSA. The CDR3 consists of 15 residues. Unmatched junction bases numbered 4, after V lost 5 bases and J lost 1 base. CDR3 residues: CASSRDRVRTDTQYF. In nucleotides, the CDR3 is TGTGCCAGCAGCCGGGACAGGGTACGCACAGATACGCAGTATTTT.

Remarks on this clone: Its ends do not fully match the called genes, so a read error is possible. The CDR3, as DNA: TGTGCCTGGAGGGGACGATCCCAAGAGGCCCAGTACTTC. Translation: CAWRGRSQEAQYF. The chain couples TRBV30 to TRBJ2-5; D might be TRBD1 or TRBD2, each matching 5 bases. CDR1 and CDR2 from the germline V gene are GTSNPN and SVGIG (reference sequence). This CDR3 has 13 residues.

The rearrangement links TRBV5-1 to TRBJ2-1; D may be TRBD2 (6 bases). The CDR3 totals 15 residues. With 0 bases removed from V and 8 bases from J, the gap between germline ends came to 15 bases. Germline lookup yields CDR1 SGHRS and CDR2 YFSETQ. The CDR3 reads CASSLEASEWDEQFF. Written as DNA, the CDR3 is TGCGCCAGCAGCTTGGAGGCTAGCGAGTGGGATGAGCAGTTCTTC.

A few counts support this clone. The chain uses TRBV7-2 and TRBJ2-1; no reliable D call. Trimming stripped 2 bases from V and 8 bases from J, with 4 bases between. CDR3 length equals 11 residues. From germline, CDR1 is SGHTA and CDR2 FQGNSA. The CDR3 is CASSLLDEQFF. Written as DNA, the CDR3 is TGTGCCAGCAGCTTATTGGATGAGCAGTTCTTC.

This chain links TRBV5-4 with TRBJ1-2; 7 bases are a match to TRBD1. This CDR3 comprises 15 residues. In germline, CDR1 is SGHNT, CDR2 YYREEE (reference sequence). Losses at the gene ends were 0 bases for V and 4 bases for J; bases not matched to a gene: 6. The CDR3 DNA sequence: TGTGCCAGCAGCTTGGGAACAGGGGAAATCTATGGCTACACCTTC. Amino acid sequence: CASSLGTGEIYGYTF.

CDR3: CASSFRTGGGFEAFF. CDR3 bases: TGTGCCAGCAGTTTCCGGACAGGGGGCGGATTTGAAGCTTTCTTT. V gene TRBV28 combines with J gene TRBJ1-1, with TRBD1 identical over 11 bases. Germline lookup yields CDR1 MDHEN and CDR2 SYDVKM. This CDR3 contains 15 residues. V lost 3 bases and J lost 7; bases outside the gene matches: 7.

The V and J genes are TRBV11-2 and TRBJ2-1; 11 bases line up with TRBD2. Trimming cost V 5 bases and J 5 bases; bases outside gene matches: 8. The germline V gene encodes CDR1 SGHAT and CDR2 FQNNGV. CDR3 length equals 16 residues. CDR3: CASSLISGRANNEQFF. DNA of the CDR3: TGTGCCAGCAGCCTAATTAGCGGGAGGGCCAACAATGAGCAGTTCTTC.

A remark on this clone: The sample has other DNA sequences that encode this CDR3 too. The DNA of the CDR3 is TGTGCCACCAGCAGAGATCTAACTAGCGGAACTTACGAGCAGTACTTC. Translating gives CATSRDLTSGTYEQYF. The chain uses TRBV15 and TRBJ2-7; 8 nucleotides match TRBD2. Germline CDR1 is LNHNV and CDR2 is YYDKDF (reference sequence). The CDR3 loop spans 16 amino acids. The V gene end was trimmed by 0 bases and the J gene end by 4 bases; junction bases not matched to a gene: 8.

J is TRBJ2-5 and V is TRBV28, with D unclear. There are 14 residues in the CDR3. Trimming pared 3 bases from V and 1 base from J, leaving 9 bases between. CDR1 is MDHEN, CDR2 SYDVKM, per germline. The CDR3 is CASSFGEFQETQYF. CDR3 bases: TGTGCCAGCAGTTTTGGAGAATTCCAAGAGACCCAGTACTTC.

The chain is built from TRBV28 and TRBJ2-2; 11 nucleotides agree with TRBD2. The V and J ends lost 5 bases and 6 bases, in that order; junction bases with no gene match: 8. This CDR3 spans 16 amino acids. The germline V gene encodes CDR1 MDHEN and CDR2 SYDVKM. The CDR3: CASSPISGRAAGELFF. DNA for the CDR3: TGTGCCAGCAGTCCAATTAGCGGGAGGGCCGCCGGGGAGCTGTTTTTT.

This clone was recorded only once. The chain combines TRBV9 with TRBJ2-5; D is uncertain. Trimming shortened V by 0 bases and J by 5 bases, and 14 bases separated the two germline ends. The CDR3 has 15 residues. Germline CDR1 and CDR2: SGDLS and YYNGEE. CDR3: CASSVVIPSPETQYF. The DNA of the CDR3 is TGTGCCAGCAGCGTAGTGATACCATCCCCCGAGACCCAGTACTTC.

V usage is TRBV28 and J usage is TRBJ1-2, with D perhaps matching TRBD1 (5 bases). Per germline, CDR1 MDHEN and CDR2 SYDVKM. Trimming took off 5 bases at V and 0 bases at J, with 13 bases between the two ends. This CDR3 contains 15 residues. The CDR3 region is CASSPPWDANYGYTF. In nucleotides, the CDR3 is TGTGCCAGCAGTCCCCCTTGGGACGCTAACTATGGCTACACCTTC.

V is TRBV5-4 and J is TRBJ2-6; D remains ambiguous. Germline CDR1 reads SGHNT; CDR2 reads YYREEE (reference sequence). The CDR3 is 13 residues long. V was cut by 0 bases and J by 2 bases, with 0 bases left in between. The chain's CDR3 is CASSLAGANVLTF. In nucleotides, the CDR3 is TGTGCCAGCAGCTTGGCTGGGGCCAACGTCCTGACTTTC.

The chain recombines TRBV6-5 with TRBJ2-5, with D perhaps matching TRBD2 (5 bases). The DNA end is a closer match to TRBJ2-7, so the J assignment may be wrong. CDR1 is MNHEY, CDR2 SVGAGI, per germline. CDR3 length equals 16 residues. This CDR3 reads CASSYAPTRGSYEQYF. Written as DNA, the CDR3 is TGTGCCAGCAGTTACGCCCCGACCCGGGGCTCCTACGAGCAGTACTTC.

This chain links TRBV30 with TRBJ2-7, with D perhaps being TRBD1 or TRBD2 (6 bases each). Germline V gene data show CDR1 as GTSNPN and CDR2 as SVGIG (reference sequence). Trimming left V 5 bases short and J 5 bases short, with 25 bases between. The CDR3 has 16 amino acids. As DNA, the CDR3 is TGTGCCTGGGGGGACCGGGGGCGGGGAGGAGGCCACGAGCAGTACTTC. The encoded protein is CAWGDRGRGGGHEQYF.

The chain is built from TRBV7-3 and TRBJ2-2; the D call may be TRBD1 or TRBD2 (5 bases each). This CDR3 spans 14 amino acids. Germline lookup yields CDR1 SGHTA and CDR2 FQGTGA. V lost 6 bases to trimming and J lost 6 bases, with 14 bases between them. The CDR3 spells CASSSLLGAGELFF. The CDR3 DNA reads as TGTGCCAGCAGTTCATTGTTGGGGGCCGGGGAGCTGTTTTTT.

The chain joins TRBV28 to TRBJ1-1, with D perhaps matching TRBD1 (6 bases). Trimming stripped 4 bases from V and 3 bases from J, with 12 bases between. The CDR3 covers 14 residues. CDR1 and CDR2 (germline): MDHEN, SYDVKM. CDR3 sequence (DNA): TGTGCCAGCAGTTGGCGCGCAGGGGACACTGAAGCTTTCTTT. This codes for CASSWRAGDTEAFF.

The chain joins TRBV28 to TRBJ2-5; the match to TRBD2 covers 12 bases. Per the germline V gene, CDR1 is MDHEN and CDR2 is SYDVKM. V was pared by 7 bases and J by 5 bases, with 5 bases of the junction left unmatched. The CDR3 runs to 14 residues. CDR3 in DNA: TGTGCCAGCAAGACTAGCGGGAGTCGGGAGACCCAGTACTTC. This sequence encodes CASKTSGSRETQYF.